This passage covers 12 T cell receptor beta chains from one sample sequenced in a study of T cells in women clearing cervical HPV infection. Sequencing was performed with immunoSEQ multiplex PCR; in TCRdb, only in-frame clones are kept and a portion is missing. The sample table sets out about 25,000 clones. The sequenced material came from blood buffy coat. The receptors originated from a woman aged 18 to 69 with a cervical HPV16 infection that either progressed to CIN3+ or cleared (not recorded which).

For this clone: The CDR3 is cut off 3 residues early in the read; its end comes from the germline J gene. The rearrangement joins TRBV29-1 to TRBJ2-5; the D is unclear. The CDR3 has 15 amino acids. Germline-derived CDR1 and CDR2 are SQVTM and ANQGSEA. V lost 1 base, J lost 2 bases, and 14 bases lay in between. CDR3 DNA (partial): TGCAGCGTTGAAGTTAGTAACAGTTCACAAGAGACC. It codes for CSVEVSNSSQET. From start to end, the CDR3 is CSVEVSNSSQETQYF.

On this clone: The read finishes 3 residues shy of the CDR3 end, and the germline J gene is used to complete it. This rearrangement joins TRBV18 to TRBJ1-2, with D possibly matching TRBD1 (5 bases). Germline assignment: CDR1 KGHSH and CDR2 LQKENI. CDR3 length: 13 amino acids. CDR3 region: CASSLSGADDYTF. The sequenced CDR3 bases are TGTGCCAGCTCACTTAGCGGGGCGGACGAC.

With regard to this clone: The read halts 3 residues ahead of the CDR3 end, with the missing end drawn from the germline J gene. The gene calls are TRBV20-1 and TRBJ2-7; 8 positions agree with TRBD2. Trimming at V came to 5 bases and at J to 2 bases, leaving 8 bases not matched to a gene. The length of the CDR3 is 14 residues. The V gene's germline CDR1 is DFQATT and CDR2 SNEGSKA (reference sequence). CDR3 bases read: TGCAGTGCTGGAATACGGGGGGGCACCTACGAG. Its translation: CSAGIRGGTYE. The CDR3 as a whole reads CSAGIRGGTYEQYF.

On this clone itself: The missing CDR3 end, 3 residues past where the read stops, is filled in from the germline J gene. This chain connects TRBV29-1 to TRBJ2-3; D perhaps matches TRBD2 (5 bases). This CDR3 region has 13 residues. Germline loops: CDR1 SQVTM, CDR2 ANQGSEA. The sequenced CDR3 bases are TGCAGCTTATGGGCCTGGAATAGCGAGACG. Encoded protein: CSLWAWNSET. The whole CDR3 protein is CSLWAWNSETQYF.

As concerns this clone: Read data end 3 residues before the CDR3 end; the end is taken from the germline J gene. The rearrangement uses TRBV6-1 and TRBJ2-3, with 9 nucleotides matching TRBD2. V was pared by 2 bases and J by 0 bases, with 9 bases of the junction left unmatched. The CDR3 is 18 amino acids. The germline CDR1 and CDR2 sequences are MNHNS and SASEGT. The CDR3: CASSEQPPTSGSTDTQYF. Incomplete CDR3 DNA: TGTGCCAGCAGTGAACAACCGCCGACTAGCGGAAGCACAGATACG.

On this clone: The missing CDR3 end, 3 residues past where the read stops, is filled in from the germline J gene. The J gene is TRBJ2-3, the V gene TRBV7-9; 7 bases are a match to TRBD2. The CDR3 runs to 13 residues. The germline V gene has CDR1 SEHNR and CDR2 FQNEAQ (reference sequence). Partial CDR3 DNA: TGTGCCAGCAGCTTAAGGCAAGCGGGATCG. As protein: CASSLRQAGS. The CDR3, in full, reads CASSLRQAGSQYF.

Comments on this clone: The read comes to an end 3 residues before the CDR3 does, leaving the germline J gene to fill in the end. This rearrangement joins TRBV19 to TRBJ2-3; 12 bases are a match to TRBD2. The germline gives CDR1 LNHDA, CDR2 SQIVND (reference sequence). J lost 7 bases, V lost 5 bases, and 16 bases had no gene match. The CDR3 is made up of 18 amino acids. The CDR3 bases that were read are TGTGCCAGTAGTTCCCGGACTAGCGGGGCCGGGGCAGACAATACG. It is translated as CASSSRTSGAGADNT. The full-length CDR3 reads as CASSSRTSGAGADNTQYF.

In regard to this clone: The sequence runs out 3 residues before the end of the CDR3; the remainder is reconstructed from the germline J gene. The J gene is TRBJ2-4, the V gene TRBV19; possibly TRBD1 for D (6 bases). CDR1 LNHDA and CDR2 SQIVND come from the germline V gene (reference sequence). This CDR3 contains 14 residues. CDR3 sequence: CASSIGKQGRGQYF. Partial CDR3 DNA: TGTGCCAGTAGTATCGGGAAACAGGGTCGTGGT.

Of note for this clone: With the read ending 3 residues before the CDR3 end, the germline J gene is used to fill in that end. The V call is TRBV19, the J call TRBJ1-2; 8 positions match TRBD1. This CDR3 has 16 amino acids. Germline CDR1 LNHDA, CDR2 SQIVND (reference sequence). V lost 3 bases and J lost 4; bases outside the gene matches: 10. CDR3 region: CASSMHLTGASYGYTF. The sequenced CDR3 bases are TGTGCCAGTAGTATGCACTTGACAGGGGCCTCCTATGGC.

The sequenced CDR3 bases are TGTGCCAGAAGCTTGGACGGTTTTAATGAAAAA. Translation: CARSLDGFNEK. The whole CDR3 sequence reads CARSLDGFNEKLFF. The chain couples TRBV5-3 to TRBJ1-4; no reliable D call. The CDR3 goes on 3 residues after the read ends, and that part is filled in from the germline J gene. TRBV5-3 is labeled an ORF, and its function is uncertain. Trimming shortened V by 0 bases and J by 4 bases, and 7 bases separated the two germline ends. The CDR3 is 14 amino acids.

With respect to this clone: Read coverage stops 3 residues before the CDR3 terminus; the germline J gene supplies the remainder. The chain couples TRBV2 to TRBJ2-3; 9 bases are shared with TRBD2. Germline lookup yields CDR1 SNHLY and CDR2 FYNNEI. The CDR3 has 14 amino acids. The CDR3 loop reads CASRPGTSKETQYF. CDR3 DNA, as far as it was read: TGTGCCAGCAGGCCCGGGACTAGCAAAGAGACG.

In the case of this clone: With the read ending 3 residues before the CDR3 end, the germline J gene is used to fill in that end. The chain is built from TRBV20-1 and TRBJ2-3; TRBD2 matches at 7 bases. The CDR3 runs 16 residues. The V gene end was trimmed by 4 bases and the J gene end by 2 bases; junction bases not matched to a gene: 12. Germline V gives CDR1 DFQATT, CDR2 SNEGSKA (reference sequence). The sequenced part of the CDR3 DNA is TGCAGTGCTACTACTAGCGAGCGTATAATCACAGATACG. This encodes CSATTSERIITDT. The entire CDR3 protein reads CSATTSERIITDTQYF.